Detailed here is one T cell receptor beta chain. Its antigen is unknown. Repertoires were generated with immunoSEQ multiplex PCR, while TCRdb's copy carries only in-frame clones and drops some. The sample lists around 50,000 clones, about 90% seen once, with less than 2% in the top ten. The data are from a study of graft-versus-host responses after intestinal transplantation. Study context: Anti-thymocyte globulin served as induction for all recipients, who then took tacrolimus and steroids for approximately 3 years.

Germline CDR1 is LNHDA and CDR2 is SQIVND (reference sequence). CDR3 size: 18 residues. Trimming cost V 5 bases and J 0 bases, with 22 bases left between them. Study observations and caveats: Recipient marrow held GvH clones, some first seen in ileum or blood.

The specimen was PBMCs, collected 26 days after transplant. The source of this sequence is a human patient who received an intestinal transplant, so some T cells may come from the graft donor. The chain recombines TRBV19 with TRBJ1-1, with D possibly being TRBD1 (5 bases). The CDR3 bases are TGTGCCAGTAGTTCCGGGACTCTCAACCGCCCGATGAACACTGAAGCTTTCTTT. It encodes CASSSGTLNRPMNTEAFF.